Shown below are 21 T cell receptor beta chains from a single sample sequenced in a study of vaccination and CD4 T cells after COVID-19. TCRdb analysed the PCR reads with MiXCR anew, one entry per CDR3 protein. Among approximately 17,000 distinct CDR3 sequences listed, approximately 62% were seen once. Source: CD4+ T cells from blood, taken after SARS-CoV-2 vaccination. The origin of the receptors is a human donor who had recovered from COVID-19.

This clonotype occurred a few times. The V call is TRBV20-1, the J call TRBJ2-3; 12 bases match TRBD2. The J segment lost 4 bases and the V segment lost 3 bases, leaving 5 bases of the junction unmatched. The germline V gene encodes CDR1 DFQATT and CDR2 SNEGSKA (reference sequence). The CDR3 totals 15 residues. The CDR3 coding sequence is TGCAGTGCTAGTACGACTAGCGGGAGCCCAGATACGCAGTATTTT. Amino acids: CSASTTSGSPDTQYF.

This clonotype was detected only a few times. The V call is TRBV6-1, the J call TRBJ1-6; D not certain. Germline CDR1 MNHNS, CDR2 SASEGT. The V gene lost 2 bases and the J gene lost 5 bases, with 19 bases spanning the gap. This CDR3 is 18 amino acids long. The CDR3 protein is CASSEFGPGRANNSPLHF. As DNA, the CDR3 is TGTGCCAGCAGTGAATTTGGCCCGGGGAGAGCGAATAATTCACCCCTCCACTTT.

This sequence joins TRBV18 and TRBJ1-2; 7 bases line up with TRBD1. After removal of 3 bases from V and 6 bases from J, the junction contained 13 bases not matched to a gene. In germline, CDR1 is KGHSH, CDR2 LQKENI. The CDR3 is 16 residues long. CDR3: CASSPTEGAGMDGYTF. For the CDR3, the DNA is TGTGCCAGCTCACCGACCGAGGGGGCAGGGATGGATGGCTACACCTTC. Based on the CDR3 plus reference TRBV18 and TRBJ1-2, the full variable domain is NAGVMQNPRHLVRRRGQEARLRCSPMKGHSHVYWYRQLPEEGLKFMVYLQKENIIDESGMPKERFSAEFPKEGPSILRIQQVVRGDSAAYFCASSPTEGAGMDGYTFGSGTRLTVV.

The chain couples TRBV6-2 or TRBV6-3 to TRBJ2-3, with 8 bases fitting TRBD2. Per the germline V gene, CDR1 is MNHEY and CDR2 is SVGEGT. The V and J ends lost 5 bases and 10 bases, in that order; junction bases with no gene match: 11. This CDR3 has 14 amino acids. CDR3 in amino acids: CASSDPGLGGPQYF. The CDR3 nucleotides read TGTGCCAGCAGTGATCCGGGACTAGGGGGTCCGCAGTATTTT.

The chain has TRBV20-1 and TRBJ2-5; TRBD1 aligns across 8 bases. The CDR3 is 16 residues long. CDR1 and CDR2 from the germline V gene are DFQATT and SNEGSKA (reference sequence). J gave up 1 base and V 1 base, and 8 bases lay outside the gene matches. CDR3 coding DNA: TGCAGTGCTAGAGGGGGGACAGGAGGGGTCCAAGAGACCCAGTACTTC. This translates into CSARGGTGGVQETQYF.

This rearrangement joins TRBV19 to TRBJ2-5; D may be TRBD2 (6 bases). V was clipped by 3 bases and J by 2 bases, with 13 bases between them. Germline V lookup: CDR1 LNHDA, CDR2 SQIVND (reference sequence). This CDR3 is built from 15 residues. CDR3 sequence: CASSITRGTQETQYF. The CDR3 DNA sequence: TGTGCCAGTAGTATTACCCGAGGGACTCAAGAGACCCAGTACTTC.

The rearrangement links TRBV6-5 to TRBJ1-4; D is perhaps TRBD1 (5 bases). Germline V gene lookup returns CDR1 MNHEY and CDR2 SVGAGI. The CDR3 consists of 15 residues. Trimming removed 3 bases from V and 3 bases from J, with 11 bases in between. The CDR3, as DNA: TGTGCCAGCAGTTATATCGGGACTGCTAATGAAAAACTGTTTTTT. This gives the protein CASSYIGTANEKLFF.

A few counts support this clonotype. CDR3 amino acids: CSAGSGDSPLHF. In nucleotides, the CDR3 is TGCAGTGCTGGTTCAGGAGATTCACCCCTCCACTTT. This sequence joins TRBV20-1 and TRBJ1-6; D remains ambiguous. Germline V gene data show CDR1 as DFQATT and CDR2 as SNEGSKA (reference sequence). The length of the CDR3 is 12 residues. Trimming shortened V by 5 bases and J by 8 bases, and 10 bases separated the two germline ends.

The rearrangement joins TRBV12-3 or TRBV12-4 to TRBJ1-2; the match to TRBD1 covers 8 bases. V shed 3 bases, J shed 4 bases, and the junction held 7 bases outside the gene matches. The length of the CDR3 is 15 residues. The DNA for the CDR3 is TGTGCCAGCAGTTTTCCCAGGGGGCCTAGCTATGGCTACACCTTC. It yields the protein CASSFPRGPSYGYTF.

V usage is TRBV6-1 and J usage is TRBJ1-1; D remains unclear. CDR3 length equals 11 residues. With 6 bases removed from V and 3 bases from J, the gap between germline ends came to 5 bases. From germline, CDR1 is MNHNS and CDR2 SASEGT. CDR3 in amino acids: CASRRDTEAFF. The CDR3, as DNA: TGTGCCAGCAGGAGGGACACTGAAGCTTTCTTT.

The chain combines TRBV19 with TRBJ1-5; D possibly corresponds to TRBD1 (6 bases). The CDR3 is 16 residues long. Germline assignment: CDR1 LNHDA and CDR2 SQIVND (reference sequence). The V and J ends lost 6 bases and 0 bases respectively, with 15 bases between them. The CDR3 sequence: CASRASGAPSNQPQHF. The CDR3 coding sequence is TGTGCCAGTAGAGCTTCAGGGGCCCCTAGCAATCAGCCCCAGCATTTT. Supplemented by reference TRBV19 and TRBJ1-5, the full variable domain reads DGGITQSPKYLFRKEGQNVTLSCEQNLNHDAMYWYRQDPGQGLRLIYYSQIVNDFQKGDIAEGYSVSREKKESFPLTVTSAQKNPTAFYLCASRASGAPSNQPQHFGDGTRLSIL.

This clonotype turned up a few times. J is TRBJ1-1 and V is TRBV15; D may be TRBD1 (6 bases). CDR1 is LNHNV, CDR2 YYDKDF, per germline (reference sequence). The CDR3 consists of 16 residues. V shed 0 bases and J shed 3 bases, with 14 bases lying between them. For the CDR3, the DNA is TGTGCCACCAGCAGAGATCGAAGGGGGAGGGACACTGAAGCTTTCTTT. Translation gives CATSRDRRGRDTEAFF.

The CDR3 sequence: CASSEALKGLLGLTEAFF. CDR3 in DNA: TGTGCCAGCAGTGAAGCGCTTAAGGGGCTTCTGGGCCTCACTGAAGCTTTCTTT. The chain is built from TRBV6-1 and TRBJ1-1; maybe TRBD1 (5 bases). The length of the CDR3 is 18 residues. The V gene's germline CDR1 is MNHNS and CDR2 SASEGT. Trimming left V 0 bases short and J 4 bases short, with 21 bases between.

CDR3 nucleotides: TGCAGTGCGGCTACCGGGAAGACGGGAGGGCCAACAGATACGCAGTATTTT. It specifies CSAATGKTGGPTDTQYF. The rearrangement joins TRBV20-1 to TRBJ2-3; 8 bases are shared with TRBD2. The CDR3 covers 17 residues. Germline CDR1 reads DFQATT; CDR2 reads SNEGSKA (reference sequence). V trimming: 6 bases; J trimming: 3 bases; junction bases outside the gene matches: 17.

The chain recombines TRBV27 with TRBJ2-1; D might be TRBD1 or TRBD2, each matching 5 bases. CDR3 length: 18 residues. Germline assignment: CDR1 MNHEY and CDR2 SMNVEV (reference sequence). Trimming took 0 bases from V and 4 from J, leaving 19 bases between them. The CDR3 reads CASSLSFWPGREYNEQFF. The DNA for the CDR3 is TGTGCCAGCAGTTTATCGTTTTGGCCAGGGAGAGAATACAATGAGCAGTTCTTC.

V and J are TRBV6-2 or TRBV6-3 and TRBJ2-5; D is perhaps TRBD1 or TRBD2 (5 bases each). The germline CDR1 and CDR2 sequences are MNHEY and SVGEGT. V gave up 2 bases and J gave up 2 bases, with 9 bases separating them. CDR3 length equals 14 residues. The CDR3 is CASSYLRGQETQYF. The CDR3 nucleotides read TGTGCCAGCAGTTACCTGAGGGGACAAGAGACCCAGTACTTC.

This chain links TRBV6-4 with TRBJ2-5; 10 bases fit TRBD2. CDR1 MRHNA and CDR2 SNTAGT come from the germline V gene. The CDR3 covers 14 residues. V dropped 3 bases and J dropped 2; count of bases not matched to a gene: 0. The CDR3 DNA reads as TGTGCCAGCAGTGAACTAGCGGGACAAGAGACCCAGTACTTC. Amino acid sequence: CASSELAGQETQYF.

This chain joins TRBV15 and TRBJ2-2, with 9 bases fitting TRBD1. Looked up from germline, CDR1 is LNHNV and CDR2 is YYDKDF (reference sequence). CDR3 length: 15 residues. Trimming at V came to 7 bases and at J to 3 bases, leaving 6 bases not matched to a gene. The CDR3 sequence is CATTPGQGYTGELFF. The CDR3, as DNA: TGTGCCACCACACCGGGACAGGGCTACACCGGGGAGCTGTTTTTT.

The J gene is TRBJ2-5, the V gene TRBV10-3; TRBD1 might be the D (6 bases). The V and J ends lost 5 bases and 5 bases respectively, with 18 bases between them. The CDR3 has 15 amino acids. Germline-derived CDR1 and CDR2 are ENHRY and SYGVKD. CDR3: CAISLGTNRDETQYF. The CDR3 nucleotides are TGTGCCATCAGTTTGGGGACAAACCGGGACGAGACCCAGTACTTC.

This clonotype was seen only a few times. V and J are TRBV7-8 and TRBJ1-4; 7 bases agree with TRBD1. Looked up from germline, CDR1 is SGHVS and CDR2 is FQNEAQ. J lost 3 bases, V lost 0 bases, and 10 bases had no gene match. The CDR3 consists of 18 residues. Here the CDR3 DNA reads TGTGCCAGCAGCTTAGCGAGAAGGGGGCGCGGGGCTAATGAAAAACTGTTTTTT. This encodes CASSLARRGRGANEKLFF.

This chain connects TRBV12-3 or TRBV12-4 to TRBJ1-2, with D uncertain. Trimming left V 3 bases short and J 3 bases short, with 5 bases between. The CDR3 totals 12 residues. The CDR3 is CASSFTDYGYTF. The DNA for the CDR3 is TGTGCCAGCAGTTTTACAGACTATGGCTACACCTTC.